These 21 T cell receptor beta chains were all obtained from the same sample, sequenced in a study of blood T cells in healthy people across ages. Through a sample-barcoded 5' primer and a J-beta primer mix, a second PCR was run for 7 to 11 cycles. MiXCR, run by TCRdb on the 5' RACE reads, gives a single entry per CDR3 protein. The table records about 1.5 million distinct CDR3 sequences, around 39% of them present only once. The specimen was blood. These receptor sequences come from a woman aged 18 to 35 in good health.

This clonotype was picked up a small number of times. The chain carries TRBV7-9 and TRBJ1-2; D not resolved. Germline V CDR1 and CDR2: SEHNR, FQNEAQ (reference sequence). The V gene lost 1 base and the J gene lost 2 bases, with 11 bases spanning the gap. The CDR3 is 15 amino acids. Here the CDR3 reads CASSLEDGPNYGYTF. CDR3 in DNA: TGTGCCAGCAGCTTAGAGGACGGACCAAACTATGGCTACACCTTC.

With respect to this clonotype: This may be a read error: a much more frequent sequence differs by one nucleotide. Here the CDR3 DNA reads TGCAGCGTTGGGGGGGGCTATGGCTACACCTTC. Translation: CSVGGGYGYTF. This chain joins TRBV29-1 and TRBJ1-2; D may be TRBD1 (5 bases). The length of the CDR3 is 11 residues. The V end was cut by 4 bases, the J end by 4 bases, with 7 bases between. The germline V gene encodes CDR1 SQVTM and CDR2 ANQGSEA.

The chain links TRBV20-1 to TRBJ2-1; possibly TRBD2 for D (6 bases). The CDR3 consists of 14 residues. Germline CDR1 and CDR2: DFQATT and SNEGSKA (reference sequence). V was cut by 5 bases and J by 8 bases, with 19 bases left in between. The CDR3 loop reads CSAYSGDTWDEQFF. CDR3 nucleotides: TGCAGTGCTTATTCGGGAGATACGTGGGATGAGCAGTTCTTC.

In this sample, this clonotype turned up a few times. The chain has TRBV10-3 and TRBJ2-3; the D gene could be TRBD1 or TRBD2 (5 bases each). Germline-derived CDR1 and CDR2 are ENHRY and SYGVKD. With 1 base removed from V and 7 bases from J, the gap between germline ends came to 9 bases. The CDR3 has 13 residues. The CDR3 nucleotides read TGTGCCATCAGTGAGTTGGGGGAAAATACGCAGTATTTT. Residues: CAISELGENTQYF.

The chain has TRBV3-1 and TRBJ1-1; D uncertain. Trimming removed 3 bases from V and 12 bases from J, with 14 bases in between. The CDR3 has 12 residues. CDR1 and CDR2 from the germline V gene are LGHDT and YNNKEL (reference sequence). Here the CDR3 reads CASSHEARNPFF. The CDR3 bases are TGTGCCAGCAGCCATGAGGCTCGTAATCCTTTCTTT.

This clonotype was seen more than once but under ten times. The CDR3 sequence is CASSLGLPTSTDTQYF. CDR3 coding DNA: TGTGCCAGCAGCTTGGGTTTACCTACTAGCACAGATACGCAGTATTTT. The rearrangement links TRBV5-5 to TRBJ2-3; D uncertain. V shed 0 bases and J shed 0 bases, with 11 bases lying between them. The germline gives CDR1 SGHKS, CDR2 YYEKEE (reference sequence). The CDR3 has 16 amino acids. The full variable domain, rest sourced from reference TRBV5-5 and TRBJ2-3, is DAGVTQSPTHLIKTRGQQVTLRCSPISGHKSVSWYQQVLGQGPQFIFQYYEKEERGRGNFPDRFSARQFPNYSSELNVNALLLGDSALYLCASSLGLPTSTDTQYFGPGTRLTVL.

About this clonotype itself: Germline and junction disagree at one end, which may indicate a read error. The chain couples TRBV6-6 to TRBJ1-3; D unclear. The CDR3 extends over 14 amino acids. Germline assignment: CDR1 MNHNY and CDR2 SVGAGI (reference sequence). The CDR3 DNA follows: TGCGCCAGCAGTTACGAGAATTCTGGAAACACCATATATTTT. Its protein is CASSYENSGNTIYF.

This clonotype was observed a handful of times. The chain recombines TRBV27 with TRBJ1-2, with D tentatively TRBD1 (5 bases). Trimming took off 5 bases at V and 2 bases at J, with 15 bases between the two ends. The CDR3 spans 15 residues. From germline, CDR1 is MNHEY and CDR2 SMNVEV (reference sequence). The CDR3 spells CASSPSGRSNYGYTF. CDR3 nucleotide sequence: TGTGCCAGCAGTCCTTCGGGACGGTCCAACTATGGCTACACCTTC.

This clonotype was counted ten times or more. The genes are TRBV7-2 and TRBJ2-3; no clear D gene. Trimming removed 0 bases from V and 7 bases from J, with 5 bases in between. CDR1 SGHTA and CDR2 FQGNSA come from the germline V gene. The CDR3 is 12 residues long. This CDR3 is CASSLAINTQYF. The DNA for the CDR3 is TGTGCCAGCAGCTTAGCGATAAATACGCAGTATTTT.

The chain uses TRBV2 and TRBJ2-7, with 15 bases fitting TRBD2. The germline CDR1 and CDR2 sequences are SNHLY and FYNNEI. This CDR3 has 16 residues. Germline trimming cut 6 bases from V and 6 bases from J; bases unmatched to any gene: 9. CDR3 sequence reads: CASSTGGLAGGAEQYF. As DNA, the CDR3 is TGTGCCAGCAGCACAGGGGGACTAGCGGGGGGCGCCGAGCAGTACTTC. Variable domain in full (rest from reference TRBV2 and TRBJ2-7): EPEVTQTPSHQVTQMGQEVILRCVPISNHLYFYWYRQILGQKVEFLVSFYNNEISEKSEIFDDQFSVERPDGSNFTLKIRSTKLEDSAMYFCASSTGGLAGGAEQYFGPGTRLTVT.

V is TRBV24-1 and J is TRBJ2-1; D unclear. CDR1 KGHDR and CDR2 SFDVKD come from the germline V gene. The CDR3 loop spans 19 amino acids. V was clipped by 2 bases and J by 0 bases, with 19 bases between them. The CDR3 DNA is TGTGCCACCAGTGATTCGAAGTTAGGCCTTCTTAGCTCCTACAATGAGCAGTTCTTC. As protein: CATSDSKLGLLSSYNEQFF.

The V gene is TRBV2, the J gene TRBJ2-7, with 10 bases fitting TRBD1. Trimming at V came to 6 bases and at J to 2 bases, leaving 4 bases not matched to a gene. The CDR3 sequence is 14 residues long. The germline V gene has CDR1 SNHLY and CDR2 FYNNEI. This CDR3 is CASRMGQGTYEQYF. The CDR3 DNA sequence: TGTGCCAGCAGGATGGGACAGGGGACCTACGAGCAGTACTTC.

This clonotype was found a few times. The chain links TRBV28 to TRBJ2-7; D unresolved. Looked up from germline, CDR1 is MDHEN and CDR2 is SYDVKM. The CDR3 totals 13 residues. Trimming took off 5 bases at V and 2 bases at J, with 10 bases between the two ends. CDR3 nucleotide sequence: TGTGCCAGCAGTCCGGCTAAGACCTACGAGCAGTACTTC. Translation: CASSPAKTYEQYF.

The V gene is TRBV6-5, the J gene TRBJ1-2; TRBD1 matches 7 bases. V lost 0 bases and J lost 8; bases outside the gene matches: 9. The CDR3 consists of 15 residues. CDR1 MNHEY and CDR2 SVGAGI come from the germline V gene. The CDR3 DNA is TGTGCCAGCAGTTACTCCCTACAGGGGAAAGGGGGCTACACCTTC. Translated: CASSYSLQGKGGYTF.

The chain employs TRBV7-9 and TRBJ2-1, with 9 bases fitting TRBD2. Germline CDR1 and CDR2: SEHNR and FQNEAQ (reference sequence). V dropped 6 bases and J dropped 7; count of bases not matched to a gene: 7. The CDR3 sequence is 14 residues long. CDR3 sequence (DNA): TGTGCCAGCAGTATTAGCGGGGGTACGAATGAGCAGTTCTTC. Amino acid sequence: CASSISGGTNEQFF.

This sequence joins TRBV20-1 and TRBJ1-1; 8 positions agree with TRBD1. This CDR3 is built from 15 residues. CDR1 and CDR2 from the germline V gene are DFQATT and SNEGSKA (reference sequence). Trimming removed 6 bases from V and 2 bases from J; junction bases left unmatched: 11. The CDR3 DNA reads TGCAGTGCCCGGGACAGGAACCTTGATAACACTGAAGCTTTCTTT. Translating it yields CSARDRNLDNTEAFF.

This sequence joins TRBV18 and TRBJ2-3; no firm D call. Germline-derived CDR1 and CDR2 are KGHSH and LQKENI. This CDR3 is built from 14 residues. Trimming pared 1 base from V and 4 bases from J, leaving 9 bases between. The CDR3 coding sequence is TGTGCCAGCTCACCACGGGCCGAGGCAGATACGCAGTATTTT. This codes for CASSPRAEADTQYF.

On this clonotype: The junction does not match germline at one end; this may be a read error. The chain couples TRBV10-3 to TRBJ2-5, with no clear D. CDR1 is ENHRY and CDR2 is SYGVKD in the germline V gene. This CDR3 region has 12 residues. DNA of the CDR3: TGTGTCATCAGTGAGTCTCAGGAGACCCAGTACTTC. It encodes CVISESQETQYF.

V usage is TRBV7-2 and J usage is TRBJ2-3; the match to TRBD2 covers 8 bases. The CDR3 has 18 amino acids. CDR1 is SGHTA and CDR2 is FQGNSA in the germline V gene. J gave up 4 bases and V 1 base, and 13 bases lay outside the gene matches. CDR3 DNA sequence: TGTGCCAGCAGCTTAGGAGTTGGCGGGAGGCCCGCAGCAGATACGCAGTATTTT. Protein: CASSLGVGGRPAADTQYF.

The rearrangement joins TRBV11-1 to TRBJ2-3, with D hard to call. The V gene's germline CDR1 is SGHAT and CDR2 FQDESV (reference sequence). V lost 4 bases and J 5 bases, leaving 7 bases between the germline ends. The CDR3 runs 12 residues. CDR3 sequence (DNA): TGTGCCAGCAGCTCGACGGAAGATACGCAGTATTTT. It codes for CASSSTEDTQYF. Based on the CDR3 plus reference TRBV11-1 and TRBJ2-3, the full variable domain is EAEVAQSPRYKITEKSQAVAFWCDPISGHATLYWYRQILGQGPELLVQFQDESVVDDSQLPKDRFSAERLKGVDSTLKIQPAELGDSAMYLCASSSTEDTQYFGPGTRLTVL.

The V gene is TRBV21-1, the J gene TRBJ2-5; TRBD1, the table's D call, lacks a check against the DNA. TRBV21-1 is flagged as a pseudogene. This CDR3 has 16 residues. CDR3 loop: CASSTLLGQGAGTQYF. For the CDR3, the DNA is TGTGCCAGCAGCACGTTATTGGGTCAGGGGGCAGGGACCCAGTACTTC.